Listed here are 24 T cell receptor beta chains from one sample, sequenced in a study of T-cell reconstitution after alpha-beta-depleted transplantation in children. Construction of the TCRbeta library involved unique molecular identifiers. MiXCR, run by TCRdb on the PCR reads, gives a single entry per CDR3 protein. The data contain about 15,000 distinct CDR3 sequences, approximately 4.9% of them seen just once; the ten biggest clones take up less than 7%. Source: PBMCs, taken before TCRalphabeta/CD19-depleted stem cell transplant. The source of these receptors is a boy between 5 and 17 years old with acute lymphoblastic leukemia, due to receive a stem cell transplant.

The CDR3 sequence is CTCSRTRALAGAYNEQFF. DNA for the CDR3: TGTACCTGCAGTCGCACCCGGGCGTTGGCGGGCGCCTACAATGAGCAGTTCTTC. V and J are TRBV12-3 or TRBV12-4 and TRBJ2-1, with TRBD2 as a possible D gene (5 bases). The CDR3 length is 18 residues.

The sample holds many counts of this clonotype. The chain has TRBV12-3 or TRBV12-4 and TRBJ2-5; D gene unclear. V was trimmed by 3 bases and J by 5 bases, leaving 19 bases between them. CDR3 size: 16 residues. CDR3 protein: CASSLGASVVLETQYF. The CDR3 DNA sequence: TGTGCCAGCAGTTTGGGCGCGAGCGTTGTACTGGAGACCCAGTACTTC.

This clonotype qualifies as medium-sized. This chain joins TRBV4-3 and TRBJ1-2; D gene unclear. Trimming took 0 bases from V and 8 from J, leaving 13 bases between them. This CDR3 comprises 14 residues. CDR1 and CDR2 (germline): LGHNA, YSLEER. DNA for the CDR3: TGCGCCAGCAGCCAAGAGGGAGGAGCTGGCGGCTACACCTTC. It codes for CASSQEGGAGGYTF.

In its sample, this clonotype was seen many times. The V call is TRBV6-2 or TRBV6-3, the J call TRBJ2-7; tentative D call: TRBD1 (5 bases). The germline V and J ends were trimmed by 5 bases and 5 bases, with 10 bases remaining between them. The CDR3 is 12 amino acids. Germline loops: CDR1 MNHEY, CDR2 SVGEGT. The DNA for the CDR3 is TGTGCCAGCAGTGACGACAGCCACGAGCAGTACTTC. Residues: CASSDDSHEQYF.

This clonotype was seen ten or more times. The chain couples TRBV7-2 to TRBJ2-1, with a weak D call TRBD2 (5 bases). Trimming left V 5 bases short and J 8 bases short, with 19 bases between. CDR1 is SGHTA and CDR2 is FQGNSA in the germline V gene. CDR3 length: 15 residues. CDR3: CASSPLGGPSDEQFF. CDR3 sequence (DNA): TGTGCCAGCAGCCCCCTCGGCGGGCCCTCCGATGAGCAGTTCTTC.

The chain links TRBV7-2 to TRBJ2-3; TRBD1 might be the D (6 bases). The CDR3 consists of 16 residues. The germline gives CDR1 SGHTA, CDR2 FQGNSA. V was shortened by 5 bases and J by 6 bases, with 21 bases between the two germline ends. The CDR3 protein is CASSVTGTQNADTQYF. For the CDR3, the DNA is TGTGCCAGCAGCGTTACCGGGACACAGAACGCGGATACGCAGTATTTT.

This clonotype was detected ten times or more. V usage is TRBV7-2 and J usage is TRBJ2-1; tentatively, D is TRBD2 (7 bases). This CDR3 spans 19 amino acids. Deletions cut 3 bases from V and 8 bases from J, with 29 bases between. Germline values: CDR1 SGHTA, CDR2 FQGNSA. The CDR3 sequence is CASSFRVSTFGGGGYEQFF. The CDR3 region has the DNA TGTGCCAGCAGCTTCCGCGTCAGTACTTTTGGTGGGGGGGGCTATGAGCAGTTCTTC.

This clonotype was seen at least ten times. The chain carries TRBV4-1 and TRBJ1-3, with D unclear. Germline V gene lookup returns CDR1 MGHRA and CDR2 YSYEKL. The CDR3 sequence is 15 residues long. Trimming left V 1 base short and J 0 bases short, with 7 bases between. CDR3 loop: CASSQVPISGNTIYF. The CDR3 DNA reads as TGCGCCAGCAGCCAAGTACCGATCTCTGGAAACACCATATATTTT.

The chain joins TRBV19 to TRBJ1-5, with D possibly matching TRBD1 (6 bases). Looked up from germline, CDR1 is LNHDA and CDR2 is SQIVND (reference sequence). V was clipped by 4 bases and J by 7 bases, with 11 bases between them. The CDR3 is made up of 13 amino acids. The CDR3 sequence: CASSSRGSQPQHF. CDR3 DNA sequence: TGTGCCAGTAGTAGCAGGGGCTCACAGCCCCAGCATTTT. The full variable domain, in which reference TRBV19 and TRBJ1-5 provide the parts outside the CDR3, is DGGITQSPKYLFRKEGQNVTLSCEQNLNHDAMYWYRQDPGQGLRLIYYSQIVNDFQKGDIAEGYSVSREKKESFPLTVTSAQKNPTAFYLCASSSRGSQPQHFGDGTRLSIL.

The rearrangement uses TRBV7-6 and TRBJ1-2; D is possibly TRBD1 (5 bases). V lost 4 bases and J 1 base, leaving 16 bases between the germline ends. The CDR3 runs to 16 residues. Germline V lookup: CDR1 SGHVS, CDR2 FNYEAQ. DNA for the CDR3: TGTGCCAGCAGCTCATTAGTCTACAGGCATAACTATGGCTACACCTTC. It yields the protein CASSSLVYRHNYGYTF.

About this clonotype itself: The junction shows a germline mismatch at one end, possibly a read error. The chain uses TRBV4-1 and TRBJ1-2; D remains ambiguous. The CDR3 spans 14 residues. Germline V CDR1 and CDR2: MGHRA, YSYEKL. The CDR3 spells CASSPRRAWYGYTF. The CDR3 DNA follows: TGTGCCAGCAGCCCTAGGCGAGCGTGGTATGGCTACACCTTC.

This clonotype has ten or more counts. V is TRBV6-5 and J is TRBJ2-7, with TRBD1 identical over 11 bases. The CDR3 contains 18 residues. Germline CDR1 is MNHEY and CDR2 is SVGAGI. Trimming at V came to 0 bases and at J to 2 bases, leaving 9 bases not matched to a gene. The CDR3 here is CASSYSIQAGQGAYEQYF. The CDR3 region has the DNA TGTGCCAGCAGTTACTCAATCCAAGCGGGACAGGGGGCCTACGAGCAGTACTTC.

This clonotype was counted ten times or more. CDR3 loop: CASSLSTSGGGETQYF. The CDR3 DNA sequence: TGTGCCAGCAGCTTATCAACTAGCGGGGGGGGGGAGACCCAGTACTTC. This sequence joins TRBV11-2 and TRBJ2-5; 13 bases map to TRBD2. Germline assignment: CDR1 SGHAT and CDR2 FQNNGV. The CDR3 runs to 16 residues. V dropped 2 bases and J dropped 5; count of bases not matched to a gene: 5.

This clonotype occurred many times. The V call is TRBV28, the J call TRBJ1-2; D unresolved. Trimming shortened V by 2 bases and J by 4 bases, and 11 bases separated the two germline ends. There are 14 residues in the CDR3. Germline V gene lookup returns CDR1 MDHEN and CDR2 SYDVKM. The CDR3 protein is CASSLQAPPYGYTF. The CDR3 coding sequence is TGTGCCAGCAGTTTACAGGCACCCCCCTATGGCTACACCTTC.

This clonotype is medium-sized (0.01 to 0.1%) by share. The chain combines TRBV12-3 or TRBV12-4 with TRBJ2-5; the D gene is possibly TRBD1 (6 bases). The CDR3 runs 13 residues. The germline V and J ends were trimmed by 3 bases and 3 bases, with 8 bases remaining between them. The CDR3 DNA follows: TGTGCCAGCAGTTTCAGGGACAAAGAGACCCAGTACTTC. Amino acid sequence: CASSFRDKETQYF.

The chain links TRBV5-7 to TRBJ2-3; 7 nucleotides line up with TRBD1. TRBV5-7 is flagged as an ORF with uncertain function. This CDR3 is 17 amino acids long. V was clipped by 7 bases and J by 2 bases; unmatched bases: 16. In DNA form, the CDR3 reads TGTGCCAGCGGCCCCGACAGGGTTTGGGGGTACACAGATACGCAGTATTTT. The encoded protein is CASGPDRVWGYTDTQYF.

The sample holds many counts of this clonotype. The chain uses TRBV21-1 and TRBJ2-1; the table gives TRBD2 as D, unverified against the DNA. TRBV21-1 is annotated as a pseudogene. The CDR3 is made up of 18 amino acids. The DNA for the CDR3 is TGTGCCAGCAGCAAAGCGGGGGGTCTAGCGGCGAAAAACAATGAGCAGTTCTTC. Its protein product is CASSKAGGLAAKNNEQFF.

This clonotype was counted at least ten times. This rearrangement joins TRBV7-2 to TRBJ2-2, with 11 bases identical to TRBD2. The CDR3 consists of 17 residues. Trimming cost V 3 bases and J 4 bases; bases outside gene matches: 7. Germline-derived CDR1 and CDR2 are SGHTA and FQGNSA. The CDR3 loop reads CASSFSGGAFGTGELFF. CDR3 DNA: TGTGCCAGCAGCTTTAGCGGGGGGGCCTTTGGCACCGGGGAGCTGTTTTTT.

In this sample, this clonotype turned up many times. The chain uses TRBV4-1 and TRBJ2-7; 10 nucleotides line up with TRBD1. Germline CDR1 MGHRA, CDR2 YSYEKL. V lost 0 bases and J lost 1; bases outside the gene matches: 3. CDR3 length equals 16 residues. CDR3 bases: TGCGCCAGCAGCCAAGACCCGGGACAGGGGTCCTACGAGCAGTACTTC. It is translated as CASSQDPGQGSYEQYF.

By frequency in the sample, this clonotype is medium-sized. V usage is TRBV6-2 or TRBV6-3 and J usage is TRBJ2-7; D is ambiguous. This CDR3 is built from 13 residues. CDR1 MNHEY and CDR2 SVGEGT come from the germline V gene. The germline V and J ends were trimmed by 6 bases and 7 bases, with 16 bases remaining between them. As DNA, the CDR3 is TGTGCCAGCAGACCCACCCGGTGGTGGGAGCAGTACTTC. This encodes CASRPTRWWEQYF.

This clonotype was recorded many times. V gene TRBV5-5 combines with J gene TRBJ2-6; D unclear. Between the trimmed V and J ends, which lost 2 bases and 0 bases, there was a span of 6 bases. Germline V gives CDR1 SGHKS, CDR2 YYEKEE (reference sequence). The length of the CDR3 is 15 residues. CDR3 in amino acids: CASSLPGSGANVLTF. For the CDR3, the DNA is TGTGCCAGCAGCTTACCTGGCTCTGGGGCCAACGTCCTGACTTTC.

In this sample, this clonotype turned up many times. The chain combines TRBV2 with TRBJ1-6, with TRBD1 as a possible D gene (5 bases). V lost 11 bases to trimming and J lost 4 bases, with 12 bases between them. This CDR3 contains 13 residues. The germline V gene encodes CDR1 SNHLY and CDR2 FYNNEI. This CDR3 reads CAWGGQYNSPLHF. DNA of the CDR3: TGTGCCTGGGGCGGGCAGTATAATTCACCCCTCCACTTT.

In its sample, this clonotype is medium-sized. J is TRBJ2-6 and V is TRBV29-1; no clear D gene. CDR1 and CDR2 (germline): SQVTM, ANQGSEA. Trimming cost V 0 bases and J 0 bases, with 6 bases left between them. This CDR3 is built from 15 residues. Here the CDR3 DNA reads TGCAGCGTTGAAGAAGATCCCTCTGGGGCCAACGTCCTGACTTTC. This codes for CSVEEDPSGANVLTF.

This clonotype was observed at least ten times. The rearrangement links TRBV4-3 to TRBJ1-6; 7 bases are shared with TRBD1. This CDR3 comprises 18 residues. Germline trimming cut 1 base from V and 0 bases from J; bases unmatched to any gene: 6. Germline loops: CDR1 LGHNA, CDR2 YSLEER. CDR3 sequence reads: CASSQALAGGSYNSPLHF. The CDR3 bases are TGCGCCAGCAGCCAAGCTCTCGCAGGGGGCTCCTATAATTCACCCCTCCACTTT.